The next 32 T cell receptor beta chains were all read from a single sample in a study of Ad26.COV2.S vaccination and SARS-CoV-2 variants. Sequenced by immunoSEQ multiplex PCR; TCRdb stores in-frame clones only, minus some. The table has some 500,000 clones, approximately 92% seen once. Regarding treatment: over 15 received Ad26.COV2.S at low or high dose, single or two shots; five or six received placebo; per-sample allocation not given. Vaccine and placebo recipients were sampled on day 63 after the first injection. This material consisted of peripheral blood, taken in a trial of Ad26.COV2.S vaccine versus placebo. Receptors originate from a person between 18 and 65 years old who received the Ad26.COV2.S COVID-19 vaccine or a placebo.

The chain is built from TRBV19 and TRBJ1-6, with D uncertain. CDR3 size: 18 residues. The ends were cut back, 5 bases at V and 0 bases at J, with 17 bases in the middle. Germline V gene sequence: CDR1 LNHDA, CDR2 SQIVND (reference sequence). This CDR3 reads CASSVLRTESSYNSPLHF. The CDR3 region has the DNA TGTGCCAGTAGTGTTCTACGGACGGAAAGCTCCTATAATTCACCCCTCCACTTT.

The CDR3: CASSLDWGQGQANYGYTF. In DNA form, the CDR3 reads TGTGCCAGCAGCTTAGACTGGGGACAGGGACAGGCTAACTATGGCTACACCTTC. V gene TRBV7-2 combines with J gene TRBJ1-2; 9 positions match TRBD1. The trim removed 1 base at V and 0 bases at J, leaving 9 bases unmatched. The length of the CDR3 is 18 residues. CDR1 and CDR2 (germline): SGHTA, FQGNSA.

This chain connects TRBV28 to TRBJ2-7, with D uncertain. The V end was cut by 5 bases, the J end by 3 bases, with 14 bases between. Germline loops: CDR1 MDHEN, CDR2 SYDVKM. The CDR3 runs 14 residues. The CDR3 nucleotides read TGTGCCAGCAGTACTTATCGGATGGTCTACGAGCAGTACTTC. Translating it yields CASSTYRMVYEQYF.

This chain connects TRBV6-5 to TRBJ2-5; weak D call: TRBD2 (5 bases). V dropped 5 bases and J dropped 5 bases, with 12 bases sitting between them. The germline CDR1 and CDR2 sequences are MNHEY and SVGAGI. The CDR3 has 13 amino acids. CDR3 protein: CASSQWESETQYF. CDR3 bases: TGTGCCAGCAGTCAGTGGGAGAGCGAGACCCAGTACTTC.

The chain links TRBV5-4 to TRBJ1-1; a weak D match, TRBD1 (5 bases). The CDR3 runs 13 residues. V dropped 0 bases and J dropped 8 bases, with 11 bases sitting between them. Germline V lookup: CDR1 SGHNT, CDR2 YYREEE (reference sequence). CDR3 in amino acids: CASSLDRQLEAFF. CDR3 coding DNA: TGTGCCAGCAGCTTGGACCGACAGCTCGAAGCTTTCTTT.

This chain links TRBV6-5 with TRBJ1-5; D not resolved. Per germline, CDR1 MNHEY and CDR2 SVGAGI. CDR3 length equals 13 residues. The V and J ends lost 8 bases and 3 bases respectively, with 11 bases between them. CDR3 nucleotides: TGTGCCAGCGCGGACGGCTTCAATCAGCCCCAGCATTTT. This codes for CASADGFNQPQHF.

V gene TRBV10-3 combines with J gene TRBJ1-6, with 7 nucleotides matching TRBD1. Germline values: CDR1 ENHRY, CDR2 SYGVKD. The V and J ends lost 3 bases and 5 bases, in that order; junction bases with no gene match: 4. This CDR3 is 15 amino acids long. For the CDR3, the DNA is TGTGCCATCAGTGAATCCGGGACAGATAATTCACCCCTCCACTTT. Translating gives CAISESGTDNSPLHF.

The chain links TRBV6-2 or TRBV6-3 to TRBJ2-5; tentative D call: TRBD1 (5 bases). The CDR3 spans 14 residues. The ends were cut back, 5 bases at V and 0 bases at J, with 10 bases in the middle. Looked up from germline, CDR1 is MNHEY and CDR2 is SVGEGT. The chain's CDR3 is CASSKQENQETQYF. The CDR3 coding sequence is TGTGCCAGCAGTAAACAGGAAAACCAAGAGACCCAGTACTTC.

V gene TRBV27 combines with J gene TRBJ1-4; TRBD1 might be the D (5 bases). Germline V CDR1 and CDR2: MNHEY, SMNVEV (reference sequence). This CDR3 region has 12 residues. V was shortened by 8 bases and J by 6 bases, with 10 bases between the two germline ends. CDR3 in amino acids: CASGGRDEKLFF. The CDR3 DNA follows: TGTGCCAGCGGCGGCAGGGATGAAAAACTGTTTTTT.

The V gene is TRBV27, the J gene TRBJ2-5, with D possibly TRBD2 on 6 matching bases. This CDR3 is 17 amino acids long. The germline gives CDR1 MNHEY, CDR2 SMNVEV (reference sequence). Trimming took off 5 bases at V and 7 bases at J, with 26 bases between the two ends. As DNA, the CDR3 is TGTGCCAGCAGTCGCTCGGGGGTCCCCCTGGGTTCTGGGACCCAGTACTTC. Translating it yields CASSRSGVPLGSGTQYF.

The CDR3 reads CASSQDLAGTDTQYF. The CDR3 coding sequence is TGTGCCAGCAGCCAAGACCTAGCGGGCACAGATACGCAGTATTTT. The J gene is TRBJ2-3, the V gene TRBV4-2, with 7 positions matching TRBD2. The CDR3 is 15 amino acids. Trimming cost V 0 bases and J 1 base; bases outside gene matches: 1. CDR1 and CDR2 from the germline V gene are LGHNA and YNFKEQ.

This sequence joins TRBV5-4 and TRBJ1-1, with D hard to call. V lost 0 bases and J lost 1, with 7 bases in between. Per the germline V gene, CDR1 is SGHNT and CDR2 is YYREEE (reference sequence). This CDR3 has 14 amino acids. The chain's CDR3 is CASSLDIRNTEAFF. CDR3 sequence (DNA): TGTGCCAGCAGCTTGGACATAAGGAACACTGAAGCTTTCTTT.

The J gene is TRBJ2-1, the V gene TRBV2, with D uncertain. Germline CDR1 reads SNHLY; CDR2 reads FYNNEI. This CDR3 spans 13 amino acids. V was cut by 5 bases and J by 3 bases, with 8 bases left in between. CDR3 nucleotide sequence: TGTGCCAGCAGTCCTAGGGACTACAATGAGCAGTTCTTC. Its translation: CASSPRDYNEQFF.

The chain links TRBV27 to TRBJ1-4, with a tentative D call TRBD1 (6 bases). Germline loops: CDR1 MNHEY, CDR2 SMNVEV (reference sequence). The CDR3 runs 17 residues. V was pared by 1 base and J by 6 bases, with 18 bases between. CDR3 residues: CASSLFLPLRQDEKLFF. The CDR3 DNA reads TGTGCCAGCAGTTTATTTCTCCCATTAAGACAGGATGAAAAACTGTTTTTT.

The CDR3 DNA sequence: TGTGCCAGCAGTTTTCCCCACCGGACTAGCGGGAGACGGTATGAGCAGTTCTTC. Translated, it gives CASSFPHRTSGRRYEQFF. J is TRBJ2-1 and V is TRBV28; 13 nucleotides align to TRBD2. The CDR3 runs to 18 residues. J lost 8 bases, V lost 3 bases, and 13 bases had no gene match. From germline, CDR1 is MDHEN and CDR2 SYDVKM. The full variable domain, completed using reference TRBV28 and TRBJ2-1, is DVKVTQSSRYLVKRTGEKVFLECVQDMDHENMFWYRQDPGLGLRLIYFSYDVKMKEKGDIPEGYSVSREKKERFSLILESASTNQTSMYLCASSFPHRTSGRRYEQFFGPGTRLTVL.

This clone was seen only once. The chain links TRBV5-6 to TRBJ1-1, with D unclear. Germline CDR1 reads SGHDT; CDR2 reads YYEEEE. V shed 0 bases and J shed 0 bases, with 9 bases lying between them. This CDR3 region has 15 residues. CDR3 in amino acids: CASSLDGRMNTEAFF. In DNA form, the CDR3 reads TGTGCCAGCAGCTTGGACGGACGGATGAACACTGAAGCTTTCTTT.

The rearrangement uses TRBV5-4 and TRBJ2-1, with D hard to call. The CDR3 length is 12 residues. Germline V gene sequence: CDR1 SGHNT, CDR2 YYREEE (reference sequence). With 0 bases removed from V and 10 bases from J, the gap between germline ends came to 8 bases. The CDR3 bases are TGTGCCAGCAGCTTGGCCAGTAGGGAGCAGTTCTTC. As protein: CASSLASREQFF.

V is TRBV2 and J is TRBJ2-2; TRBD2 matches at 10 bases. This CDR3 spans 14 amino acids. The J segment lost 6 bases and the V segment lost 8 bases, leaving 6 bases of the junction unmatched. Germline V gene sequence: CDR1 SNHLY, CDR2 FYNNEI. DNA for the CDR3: TGTGCCAGCTTACGACTAGCGGGCGCCGGGGAGCTGTTTTTT. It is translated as CASLRLAGAGELFF. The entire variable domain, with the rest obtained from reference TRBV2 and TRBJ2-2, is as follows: EPEVTQTPSHQVTQMGQEVILRCVPISNHLYFYWYRQILGQKVEFLVSFYNNEISEKSEIFDDQFSVERPDGSNFTLKIRSTKLEDSAMYFCASLRLAGAGELFFGEGSRLTVL.

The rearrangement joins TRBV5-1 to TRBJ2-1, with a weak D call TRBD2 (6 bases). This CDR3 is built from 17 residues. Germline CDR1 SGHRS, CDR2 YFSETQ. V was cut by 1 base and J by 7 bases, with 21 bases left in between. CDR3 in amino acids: CASSLSVAVLQGNEQFF. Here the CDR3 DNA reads TGCGCCAGCAGCTTGTCGGTAGCGGTCCTTCAAGGGAATGAGCAGTTCTTC.

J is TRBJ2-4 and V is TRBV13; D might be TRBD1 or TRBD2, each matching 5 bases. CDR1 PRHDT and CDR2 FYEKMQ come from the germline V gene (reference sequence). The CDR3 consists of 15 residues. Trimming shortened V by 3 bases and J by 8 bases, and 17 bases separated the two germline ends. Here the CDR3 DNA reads TGTGCCAGCAGCTTCCCGAGGGTTGGGGGAGACATTCAGTACTTC. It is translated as CASSFPRVGGDIQYF.

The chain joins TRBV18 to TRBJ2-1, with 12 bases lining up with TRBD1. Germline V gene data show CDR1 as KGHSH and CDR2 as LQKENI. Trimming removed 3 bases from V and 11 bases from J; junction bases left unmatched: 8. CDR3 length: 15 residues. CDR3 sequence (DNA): TGTGCCAGCTCACCTACTGGGACAGGGGGCATCCAGCAGTTCTTC. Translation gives CASSPTGTGGIQQFF. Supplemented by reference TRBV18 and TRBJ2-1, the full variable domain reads NAGVMQNPRHLVRRRGQEARLRCSPMKGHSHVYWYRQLPEEGLKFMVYLQKENIIDESGMPKERFSAEFPKEGPSILRIQQVVRGDSAAYFCASSPTGTGGIQQFFGPGTRLTVL.

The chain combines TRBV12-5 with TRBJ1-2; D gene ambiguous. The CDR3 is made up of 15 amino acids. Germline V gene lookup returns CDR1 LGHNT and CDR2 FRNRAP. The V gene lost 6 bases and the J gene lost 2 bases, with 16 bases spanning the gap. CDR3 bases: TGTGCTAGTGGGACCCTTCAGCGACCGAACTATGGCTACACCTTC. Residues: CASGTLQRPNYGYTF.

The CDR3 nucleotides read TGCAGCGTCAACCGAAGACAGCCGAACACCGGGGAGCTGTTTTTT. Its protein is CSVNRRQPNTGELFF. V is TRBV29-1 and J is TRBJ2-2; D is possibly TRBD1 (5 bases). V lost 6 bases and J 0 bases, leaving 14 bases between the germline ends. The CDR3 extends over 15 amino acids. Germline CDR1 is SQVTM and CDR2 is ANQGSEA.

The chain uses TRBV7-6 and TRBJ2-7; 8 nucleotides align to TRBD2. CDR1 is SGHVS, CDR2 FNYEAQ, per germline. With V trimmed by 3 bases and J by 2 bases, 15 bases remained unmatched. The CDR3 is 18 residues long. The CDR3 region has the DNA TGTGCCAGCAGCTTGATAAGGACTAGCCAAAGGTTGACCTACGAGCAGTACGTC. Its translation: CASSLIRTSQRLTYEQYV.

The CDR3 coding sequence is TGTGCCATCAGTGATGGGAACAGCTACACTGAAGCTTTCTTT. This sequence encodes CAISDGNSYTEAFF. The chain carries TRBV10-3 and TRBJ1-1; D not resolved. The germline gives CDR1 ENHRY, CDR2 SYGVKD. Trimming pared 3 bases from V and 3 bases from J, leaving 11 bases between. CDR3 size: 14 residues.

CDR3 sequence reads: CASSLVSASPLHF. CDR3 nucleotides: TGTGCCAGCAGCTTAGTTAGCGCTTCACCCCTCCACTTT. The J gene is TRBJ1-6, the V gene TRBV7-9; D gene ambiguous. With 1 base removed from V and 9 bases from J, the gap between germline ends came to 7 bases. Germline V lookup: CDR1 SEHNR, CDR2 FQNEAQ (reference sequence). The CDR3 sequence is 13 residues long.

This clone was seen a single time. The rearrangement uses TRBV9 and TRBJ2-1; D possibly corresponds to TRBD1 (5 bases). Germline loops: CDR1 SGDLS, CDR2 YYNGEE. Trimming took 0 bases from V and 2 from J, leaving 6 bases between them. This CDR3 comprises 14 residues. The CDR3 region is CASSVGGAYNEQFF. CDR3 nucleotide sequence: TGTGCCAGCAGCGTAGGGGGCGCCTACAATGAGCAGTTCTTC.

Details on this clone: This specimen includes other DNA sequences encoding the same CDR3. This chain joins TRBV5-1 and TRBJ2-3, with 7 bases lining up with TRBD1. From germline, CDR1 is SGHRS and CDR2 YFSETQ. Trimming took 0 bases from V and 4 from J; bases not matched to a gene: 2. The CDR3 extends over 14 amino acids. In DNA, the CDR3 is TGCGCCAGCAGCTTGGGACAGGGAGCAGATACGCAGTATTTT. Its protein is CASSLGQGADTQYF.

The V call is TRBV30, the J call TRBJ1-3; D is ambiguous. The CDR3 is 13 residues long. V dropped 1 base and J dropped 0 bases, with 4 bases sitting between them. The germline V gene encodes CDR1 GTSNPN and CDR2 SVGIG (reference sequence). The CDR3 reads CAWSGVSGNTIYF. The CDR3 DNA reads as TGTGCCTGGAGTGGTGTCTCTGGAAACACCATATATTTT. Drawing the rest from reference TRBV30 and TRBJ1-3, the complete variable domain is SQTIHQWPATLVQPVGSPLSLECTVEGTSNPNLYWYRQAAGRGLQLLFYSVGIGQISSEVPQNLSASRPQDRQFILSSKKLLLSDSGFYLCAWSGVSGNTIYFGEGSWLTVV.

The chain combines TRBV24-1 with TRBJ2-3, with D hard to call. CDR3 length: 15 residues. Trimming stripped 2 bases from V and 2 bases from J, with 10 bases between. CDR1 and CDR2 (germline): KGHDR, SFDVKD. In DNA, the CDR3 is TGTGCCACCAGTGATTCGACTGTCTTCACAGATACGCAGTATTTT. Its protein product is CATSDSTVFTDTQYF.

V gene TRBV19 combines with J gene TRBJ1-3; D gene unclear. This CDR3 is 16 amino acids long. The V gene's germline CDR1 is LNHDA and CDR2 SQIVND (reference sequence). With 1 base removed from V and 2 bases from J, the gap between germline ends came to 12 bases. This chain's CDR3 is CASSIVPGVPGNTIYF. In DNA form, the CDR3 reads TGTGCCAGTAGTATAGTACCAGGAGTTCCTGGAAACACCATATATTTT.

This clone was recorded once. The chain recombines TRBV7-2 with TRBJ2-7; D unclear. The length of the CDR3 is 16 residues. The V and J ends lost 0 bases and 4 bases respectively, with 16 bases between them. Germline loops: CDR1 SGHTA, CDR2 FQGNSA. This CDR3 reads CASSLAAVKGSYEQYF. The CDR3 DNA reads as TGTGCCAGCAGCTTAGCGGCGGTAAAGGGCAGTTACGAGCAGTACTTC.